Each of the 17 T cell receptor beta chains below was sequenced from the same sample in a study of OX40 agonist ivuxolimab in advanced cancers. Sequencing used immunoSEQ multiplex PCR; TCRdb keeps in-frame clones, though not all of them. In the table there are around 25,000 clones, more than 75% of which are singletons. The sequencing used CD4+ or CD8+ T cells sorted from blood, collected in a trial of the OX40 agonist ivuxolimab. These TCRs come from an adult with an advanced solid tumor such as melanoma, head and neck, liver or kidney cancer.

The chain couples TRBV6-5 to TRBJ1-4; the D gene is possibly TRBD1 (5 bases). From germline, CDR1 is MNHEY and CDR2 SVGAGI. The CDR3 has 15 amino acids. Trimming took off 0 bases at V and 8 bases at J, with 13 bases between the two ends. The CDR3 loop is CASSYSGGLGEKLFF. Written as DNA, the CDR3 is TGTGCCAGCAGTTACTCTGGGGGATTAGGGGAAAAACTGTTTTTT.

The rearrangement uses TRBV21-1 and TRBJ1-1; the table names TRBD1, a call not compared with the DNA. TRBV21-1 is recorded as a pseudogene. This CDR3 has 15 amino acids. The CDR3 is CASSSRQGARTEAFF. In nucleotides, the CDR3 is TGTGCCAGCAGCAGTAGACAGGGGGCGCGCACTGAAGCTTTCTTT.

CDR3 amino acids: CASSQDRLVPDTQYF. Written as DNA, the CDR3 is TGCGCCAGCAGCCAAGATCGACTAGTACCAGATACGCAGTATTTT. The chain links TRBV4-3 to TRBJ2-3, with TRBD2 as a possible D gene (6 bases). The germline V gene has CDR1 LGHNA and CDR2 YSLEER. The CDR3 contains 15 residues. V lost 0 bases and J lost 4, with 11 bases in between.

This clone was recorded a few times. V is TRBV28 and J is TRBJ1-2; no definite D call. Germline CDR1 is MDHEN and CDR2 is SYDVKM. The V gene lost 4 bases and the J gene lost 0 bases, with 15 bases spanning the gap. This CDR3 comprises 16 residues. CDR3 loop: CASSYRAWGANYGYTF. CDR3 DNA sequence: TGTGCCAGCAGTTACCGGGCCTGGGGAGCTAACTATGGCTACACCTTC.

The chain joins TRBV10-3 to TRBJ2-7, with a possible D match to TRBD1 (5 bases). Germline CDR1 and CDR2: ENHRY and SYGVKD. V lost 2 bases and J 2 bases, leaving 16 bases between the germline ends. This CDR3 spans 16 amino acids. CDR3 region: CAISERPGPLPYEQYF. DNA of the CDR3: TGTGCCATCAGTGAGCGACCAGGGCCCCTTCCCTACGAGCAGTACTTC.

In this sample, this clone turned up a few times. The chain couples TRBV5-3 to TRBJ1-2; tentative D call: TRBD1 (5 bases). TRBV5-3 is an ORF, and what it does is uncertain. The CDR3 consists of 16 residues. V lost 0 bases, J lost 7 bases, and 19 bases lay in between. The CDR3 region has the DNA TGTGCCAGAAGCTTGGGGACAATAGCCCTTCGTAGTGGCTACACCTTC. Amino acids: CARSLGTIALRSGYTF.

The J gene is TRBJ1-1, the V gene TRBV6-4; a weak D match, TRBD1 (5 bases). The CDR3 spans 11 residues. Germline CDR1 MRHNA, CDR2 SNTAGT. V shed 4 bases and J shed 8 bases, with 8 bases lying between them. The CDR3 DNA reads TGTGCCAGCAGTGGGGGCGGAGAAGCTTTCTTT. Translated: CASSGGGEAFF.

The chain has TRBV6-5 and TRBJ1-6, with D perhaps TRBD1 (5 bases). Germline assignment: CDR1 MNHEY and CDR2 SVGAGI. Trimming cost V 2 bases and J 4 bases, with 12 bases left between them. This CDR3 is built from 16 residues. The CDR3 sequence: CASSYGTRGYNSPLHF. As DNA, the CDR3 is TGTGCCAGCAGTTACGGGACCCGGGGTTATAATTCACCCCTCCACTTT.

The V and J genes are TRBV5-1 and TRBJ1-2; D is undetermined. V was clipped by 4 bases and J by 0 bases, with 10 bases between them. Per germline, CDR1 SGHRS and CDR2 YFSETQ. The CDR3 runs 14 residues. In nucleotides, the CDR3 is TGCGCCAGCAGCCCGAGTAGGTCTAACTATGGCTACACCTTC. This codes for CASSPSRSNYGYTF.

Points on this clone: In the same sample, other DNA sequences code for this CDR3. The V call is TRBV19, the J call TRBJ1-5, with a possible D match to TRBD1 (5 bases). The germline gives CDR1 LNHDA, CDR2 SQIVND (reference sequence). CDR3 length: 14 residues. The V and J ends lost 3 bases and 4 bases respectively, with 10 bases between them. CDR3 residues: CASSIRDSNQPQHF. CDR3 sequence (DNA): TGTGCCAGTAGTATCAGGGATAGTAATCAGCCCCAGCATTTT.

The chain recombines TRBV9 with TRBJ2-3; 8 bases are shared with TRBD2. Germline CDR1 is SGDLS and CDR2 is YYNGEE. V lost 0 bases, J lost 8 bases, and 2 bases stayed unmatched. The CDR3 has 13 amino acids. For the CDR3, the DNA is TGTGCCAGCAGCGTAGAAGCGGGAGCTACGCAGTATTTT. Protein product: CASSVEAGATQYF.

The chain carries TRBV6-1 and TRBJ1-4; D is ambiguous. With 1 base removed from V and 7 bases from J, the gap between germline ends came to 10 bases. CDR3 length: 14 amino acids. Germline CDR1 and CDR2: MNHNS and SASEGT. The CDR3 region has the DNA TGTGCCAGCAGTGAAGTTGGGCTAAGTGAAAAACTGTTTTTT. It translates to CASSEVGLSEKLFF.

This rearrangement joins TRBV11-3 to TRBJ2-1; weak D call: TRBD2 (5 bases). The germline gives CDR1 SGHNT, CDR2 YENEEA. Trimming pared 3 bases from V and 3 bases from J, leaving 9 bases between. The CDR3 loop spans 14 amino acids. The CDR3 loop reads CASSFSGDYNEQFF. For the CDR3, the DNA is TGTGCCAGCAGCTTCTCCGGGGACTACAATGAGCAGTTCTTC. Using reference TRBV11-3 and TRBJ2-1 for the parts outside the CDR3, the full variable domain is EAGVVQSPRYKIIEKKQPVAFWCNPISGHNTLYWYLQNLGQGPELLIRYENEEAVDDSQLPKDRFSAERLKGVDSTLKIQPAELGDSAVYLCASSFSGDYNEQFFGPGTRLTVL.

The chain uses TRBV14 and TRBJ2-7; possibly TRBD1 for D (6 bases). Trimming stripped 3 bases from V and 0 bases from J, with 12 bases between. CDR1 SGHDN and CDR2 FVKESK come from the germline V gene. The CDR3 has 15 amino acids. The DNA of the CDR3 is TGTGCCAGCAGCCAGTGGCAGGGGAGCTCCTACGAGCAGTACTTC. Translated: CASSQWQGSSYEQYF. Complete variable domain (other parts from reference TRBV14 and TRBJ2-7): EAGVTQFPSHSVIEKGQTVTLRCDPISGHDNLYWYRRVMGKEIKFLLHFVKESKQDESGMPNNRFLAERTGGTYSTLKVQPAELEDSGVYFCASSQWQGSSYEQYFGPGTRLTVT.

The gene calls are TRBV5-1 and TRBJ2-6, with 10 bases that match TRBD1. CDR1 SGHRS and CDR2 YFSETQ come from the germline V gene. The CDR3 runs 15 residues. The junction had 3 bases not matched to a gene; V was cut back by 6 bases and J by 3 bases. CDR3 sequence (DNA): TGCGCCAGCACGGACAGGGGGTATGGGGCCAACGTCCTGACTTTC. This codes for CASTDRGYGANVLTF. The full variable domain, its missing parts supplied by reference TRBV5-1 and TRBJ2-6, is KAGVTQTPRYLIKTRGQQVTLSCSPISGHRSVSWYQQTPGQGLQFLFEYFSETQRNKGNFPGRFSGRQFSNSRSEMNVSTLELGDSALYLCASTDRGYGANVLTFGAGSRLTVL.

The V and J genes are TRBV6-5 and TRBJ2-2; D remains unclear. V lost 1 base, J lost 4 bases, and 10 bases lay in between. Germline V lookup: CDR1 MNHEY, CDR2 SVGAGI. CDR3 size: 15 residues. The DNA for the CDR3 is TGTGCCAGCAGTTACTTTAACAAGCCCACCGGGGAGCTGTTTTTT. Translated, it gives CASSYFNKPTGELFF.

The chain has TRBV19 and TRBJ1-2; the D is unclear. This CDR3 contains 14 residues. CDR1 and CDR2 (germline): LNHDA, SQIVND (reference sequence). Trimming removed 1 base from V and 8 bases from J, with 14 bases in between. The CDR3 sequence is CASSIANRREGYTF. The CDR3 DNA reads TGTGCCAGTAGTATAGCGAACAGAAGAGAAGGCTACACCTTC.